One sample yielded the 30 T cell receptor beta chains listed below, sequenced in a study of T cell responses to AZD1222 COVID-19 vaccine. Sequencing was performed with immunoSEQ multiplex PCR; in TCRdb, only in-frame clones are kept and a portion is missing. Of roughly 120,000 clones in the sample, 89% were seen once. The sequenced sample was peripheral blood, obtained on day 0 of AZD1222 vaccination. These receptors were taken from an adult in good health.

V is TRBV18 and J is TRBJ2-7, with 12 bases aligning to TRBD1. Germline V lookup: CDR1 KGHSH, CDR2 LQKENI. The length of the CDR3 is 15 residues. Trimming at V came to 5 bases and at J to 7 bases, leaving 9 bases not matched to a gene. The CDR3 nucleotides read TGTGCCAGCTCAACCCCCGGGACAGGGGGCGTAGAGCAGTACTTC. It yields the protein CASSTPGTGGVEQYF. Based on the CDR3 plus reference TRBV18 and TRBJ2-7, the full variable domain is NAGVMQNPRHLVRRRGQEARLRCSPMKGHSHVYWYRQLPEEGLKFMVYLQKENIIDESGMPKERFSAEFPKEGPSILRIQQVVRGDSAAYFCASSTPGTGGVEQYFGPGTRLTVT.

The chain employs TRBV28 and TRBJ2-7; D not resolved. Germline values: CDR1 MDHEN, CDR2 SYDVKM. Trimming cost V 6 bases and J 4 bases, with 19 bases left between them. CDR3 length equals 15 residues. The CDR3 DNA follows: TGTGCCAGCAGCCCCCCCCTGACGGATCTATACGAGCAGTACTTC. Protein sequence: CASSPPLTDLYEQYF.

The rearrangement joins TRBV30 to TRBJ2-5, with D unclear. With 1 base removed from V and 1 base from J, the gap between germline ends came to 10 bases. Germline V CDR1 and CDR2: GTSNPN, SVGIG (reference sequence). CDR3 length: 14 residues. The CDR3 region is CAWSAHEPQETQYF. CDR3 sequence (DNA): TGTGCCTGGAGTGCACACGAGCCCCAAGAGACCCAGTACTTC.

The rearrangement uses TRBV28 and TRBJ2-7; TRBD2 matches at 9 bases. Per the germline V gene, CDR1 is MDHEN and CDR2 is SYDVKM. The J segment lost 6 bases and the V segment lost 4 bases, leaving 13 bases of the junction unmatched. The CDR3 totals 16 residues. The CDR3 DNA reads TGTGCCAGCAGTTCTCCGGGTCGAAGCGGGGGGCCCGAGCAGTACTTC. It codes for CASSSPGRSGGPEQYF.

This chain joins TRBV7-8 and TRBJ1-1; D is possibly TRBD1 (6 bases). V was shortened by 5 bases and J by 4 bases, with 11 bases between the two germline ends. The germline V gene has CDR1 SGHVS and CDR2 FQNEAQ. CDR3 length: 13 residues. CDR3 loop: CASSRTQGTEAFF. As DNA, the CDR3 is TGTGCCAGCAGCCGAACACAGGGCACTGAAGCTTTCTTT.

The genes are TRBV28 and TRBJ2-2; D is unresolved. CDR1 and CDR2 (germline): MDHEN, SYDVKM. CDR3 size: 12 residues. V was trimmed by 11 bases and J by 5 bases, leaving 12 bases between them. CDR3 DNA sequence: TGTGCCTTCGGATGGGTTACCGGGGAGCTGTTTTTT. This codes for CAFGWVTGELFF.

The chain has TRBV6-6 and TRBJ2-2; D is unclear. Germline V gene data show CDR1 as MNHNY and CDR2 as SVGAGI (reference sequence). V was trimmed by 8 bases and J by 0 bases, leaving 7 bases between them. This CDR3 contains 13 residues. This CDR3 reads CASFNSNTGELFF. CDR3 DNA sequence: TGTGCCAGCTTCAACTCGAACACCGGGGAGCTGTTTTTT.

This rearrangement joins TRBV28 to TRBJ1-1; D gene unclear. This CDR3 spans 11 amino acids. CDR1 and CDR2 (germline): MDHEN, SYDVKM. Trimming cost V 10 bases and J 0 bases, with 6 bases left between them. The DNA of the CDR3 is TGTGCCACAAAGATGAACACTGAAGCTTTCTTT. Encoded protein: CATKMNTEAFF.

The chain employs TRBV10-3 and TRBJ1-2; possibly TRBD1 for D (5 bases). The CDR3 runs 14 residues. Trimming took off 0 bases at V and 6 bases at J, with 11 bases between the two ends. In germline, CDR1 is ENHRY, CDR2 SYGVKD. The CDR3 nucleotides read TGTGCCATCAGTGAGTCTGGGGAAGGGGATGGCTACACCTTC. Translating it yields CAISESGEGDGYTF.

The rearrangement uses TRBV20-1 and TRBJ2-5; 7 positions agree with TRBD2. V was pared by 3 bases and J by 1 base, with 8 bases of the junction left unmatched. The germline V gene encodes CDR1 DFQATT and CDR2 SNEGSKA (reference sequence). This CDR3 is 15 amino acids long. The CDR3 loop is CSASEVRGGQETQYF. In DNA form, the CDR3 reads TGCAGTGCTAGTGAGGTTCGCGGGGGCCAAGAGACCCAGTACTTC.

This chain connects TRBV7-6 to TRBJ2-5; 8 nucleotides line up with TRBD1. The CDR3 consists of 15 residues. V lost 2 bases and J lost 5; bases outside the gene matches: 7. Looked up from germline, CDR1 is SGHVS and CDR2 is FNYEAQ. As DNA, the CDR3 is TGTGCCAGCAGCTTACTCTCGGGACAGGTGGAGACCCAGTACTTC. As protein: CASSLLSGQVETQYF.

The rearrangement joins TRBV3-1 (or the pseudogene TRBV3-2) to TRBJ1-6; D is perhaps TRBD1 (6 bases). Germline CDR1 LGHDT, CDR2 YNNKEL (reference sequence). This CDR3 spans 14 amino acids. V was cut by 4 bases and J by 10 bases, with 14 bases left in between. CDR3 in amino acids: CASSRNTGASPLHF. CDR3 DNA sequence: TGTGCCAGCAGCCGTAACACGGGGGCATCACCCCTCCACTTT.

CDR3 in amino acids: CATSRERIPNNSPLHF. DNA of the CDR3: TGTGCCACCAGCAGAGAGAGGATCCCAAATAATTCACCCCTCCACTTT. The chain is built from TRBV15 and TRBJ1-6; D uncertain. The CDR3 runs 16 residues. V was clipped by 0 bases and J by 5 bases, with 11 bases between them. The V gene's germline CDR1 is LNHNV and CDR2 YYDKDF (reference sequence).

The J gene is TRBJ1-4, the V gene TRBV19, with D uncertain. With 4 bases removed from V and 8 bases from J, the gap between germline ends came to 17 bases. The V gene's germline CDR1 is LNHDA and CDR2 SQIVND (reference sequence). This CDR3 is built from 15 residues. CDR3 residues: CASSSDSLEGEKLFF. CDR3 in DNA: TGTGCCAGTAGTAGCGACTCCCTCGAGGGAGAAAAACTGTTTTTT.

The CDR3 DNA is TGTGCCAGCAGCTTCACAGGGGGGGTCAATCAGCCCCAGCATTTT. Encoded protein: CASSFTGGVNQPQHF. This chain joins TRBV28 and TRBJ1-5; 8 nucleotides agree with TRBD1. The CDR3 covers 15 residues. CDR1 MDHEN and CDR2 SYDVKM come from the germline V gene. V was pared by 6 bases and J by 3 bases, with 7 bases of the junction left unmatched.

This clone was seen only once. The chain uses TRBV27 and TRBJ2-4; D might be TRBD2 (5 bases). V was shortened by 5 bases and J by 0 bases, with 8 bases between the two germline ends. The CDR3 runs to 14 residues. Germline CDR1 is MNHEY and CDR2 is SMNVEV (reference sequence). CDR3 loop: CASSHRGAKNIQYF. CDR3 DNA: TGTGCCAGCAGTCACCGGGGAGCCAAAAACATTCAGTACTTC.

The chain couples TRBV2 to TRBJ2-3, with D unclear. V lost 8 bases and J lost 0, with 12 bases in between. This CDR3 region has 14 residues. Germline V gene lookup returns CDR1 SNHLY and CDR2 FYNNEI. CDR3 residues: CASAQGLSTDTQYF. DNA of the CDR3: TGTGCCAGCGCACAAGGGCTGAGCACAGATACGCAGTATTTT.

As concerns this clone: Other DNA sequences within the sample encode an identical CDR3. The genes are TRBV28 and TRBJ2-7; D is undetermined. CDR3 length: 11 amino acids. CDR1 and CDR2 (germline): MDHEN, SYDVKM. V gave up 2 bases and J gave up 4 bases, with 3 bases separating them. The CDR3 sequence is CASSLRYEQYF. In DNA, the CDR3 is TGTGCCAGCAGTTTAAGATACGAGCAGTACTTC.

CDR3 residues: CASSDGPYRTAAYGYTF. The CDR3 coding sequence is TGTGCCAGCAGTGACGGGCCTTACAGGACAGCCGCTTATGGCTACACCTTC. The rearrangement uses TRBV6-1 and TRBJ1-2, with D perhaps TRBD1 (6 bases). CDR3 length equals 17 residues. The V end was cut by 3 bases, the J end by 5 bases, with 22 bases between. The germline gives CDR1 MNHNS, CDR2 SASEGT.

This rearrangement joins TRBV5-1 to TRBJ1-2, with D maybe TRBD1 (5 bases). Germline CDR1 reads SGHRS; CDR2 reads YFSETQ. Trimming stripped 4 bases from V and 5 bases from J, with 18 bases between. The CDR3 totals 15 residues. The CDR3 sequence: CASSLGGGSQYGYTF. Written as DNA, the CDR3 is TGCGCCAGCAGCCTGGGGGGAGGTTCCCAATATGGCTACACCTTC. Filled out from reference TRBV5-1 and TRBJ1-2, the complete variable domain reads KAGVTQTPRYLIKTRGQQVTLSCSPISGHRSVSWYQQTPGQGLQFLFEYFSETQRNKGNFPGRFSGRQFSNSRSEMNVSTLELGDSALYLCASSLGGGSQYGYTFGSGTRLTVV.

The sample holds a few counts of this clone. The chain couples TRBV19 to TRBJ1-5, with 10 bases identical to TRBD1. CDR3 length: 17 residues. With 5 bases clipped from V and 0 bases from J, the junction kept 7 bases outside the gene matches. Germline V CDR1 and CDR2: LNHDA, SQIVND (reference sequence). The CDR3 region has the DNA TGTGCCAGTAGTCCCGGGACAGGGGAAAATAGCAATCAGCCCCAGCATTTT. Protein sequence: CASSPGTGENSNQPQHF.

V and J are TRBV2 and TRBJ2-3; D remains ambiguous. The CDR3 is made up of 17 amino acids. V dropped 2 bases and J dropped 0 bases, with 15 bases sitting between them. Germline-derived CDR1 and CDR2 are SNHLY and FYNNEI. The CDR3 spells CASSESRTPPSTDTQYF. CDR3 DNA: TGTGCCAGCAGTGAATCGAGGACCCCACCTAGCACAGATACGCAGTATTTT.

The V gene is TRBV5-1, the J gene TRBJ1-2, with D perhaps TRBD1 (5 bases). The V and J ends lost 4 bases and 0 bases respectively, with 10 bases between them. The CDR3 length is 14 residues. Germline V gives CDR1 SGHRS, CDR2 YFSETQ. CDR3 nucleotide sequence: TGCGCCAGCAGCCCCGGACATTCTAACTATGGCTACACCTTC. Protein sequence: CASSPGHSNYGYTF.

The CDR3, as DNA: TGTGCCAGCAGCTTAGGTGGACCTAGCGGGGGCCTCGTCTACGAGCAGTACTTC. This translates into CASSLGGPSGGLVYEQYF. The chain uses TRBV5-4 and TRBJ2-7, with 10 bases identical to TRBD2. The CDR3 length is 18 residues. Unmatched junction bases numbered 14, after V lost 2 bases and J lost 3 bases. Germline lookup yields CDR1 SGHNT and CDR2 YYREEE (reference sequence).

In regard to this clone: The same CDR3 also results from other DNA sequences found in this sample. The V and J genes are TRBV27 and TRBJ2-7; unclear D gene. Trimming removed 6 bases from V and 1 base from J, with 4 bases in between. The CDR3 spans 11 residues. Germline V lookup: CDR1 MNHEY, CDR2 SMNVEV (reference sequence). The CDR3 region has the DNA TGTGCCAGCAGCTCATCCTACGAGCAGTACTTC. Protein sequence: CASSSSYEQYF.

This rearrangement joins TRBV6-5 to TRBJ1-1; D perhaps matches TRBD1 (5 bases). This CDR3 comprises 15 residues. The germline CDR1 and CDR2 sequences are MNHEY and SVGAGI. Deletions cut 2 bases from V and 1 base from J, with 11 bases between. CDR3 in DNA: TGTGCCAGCAGTTACGGGTACGGGGGGAACACTGAAGCTTTCTTT. Its translation: CASSYGYGGNTEAFF.

This chain joins TRBV5-1 and TRBJ1-1; the D gene is possibly TRBD1 (5 bases). V was clipped by 5 bases and J by 1 base, with 9 bases between them. This CDR3 has 13 residues. The germline V gene has CDR1 SGHRS and CDR2 YFSETQ. The CDR3 sequence: CASSIRGNTEAFF. In DNA form, the CDR3 reads TGCGCCAGCAGTATTAGGGGGAACACTGAAGCTTTCTTT.

The CDR3 reads CASSTSQRRFNQPQHF. The CDR3 region has the DNA TGTGCCAGTAGTACCTCGCAGAGGCGTTTCAATCAGCCCCAGCATTTT. The J gene is TRBJ1-5, the V gene TRBV19; D uncertain. This CDR3 comprises 16 residues. Germline lookup yields CDR1 LNHDA and CDR2 SQIVND (reference sequence). Trimming left V 4 bases short and J 3 bases short, with 16 bases between.

V is TRBV6-5 and J is TRBJ1-3; 7 nucleotides line up with TRBD1. This CDR3 has 14 residues. Germline lookup yields CDR1 MNHEY and CDR2 SVGAGI. Trimming removed 4 bases from V and 3 bases from J; junction bases left unmatched: 3. The CDR3 DNA reads as TGTGCCAGCAGTTCCGGGACAGTTGGAAACACCATATATTTT. Protein sequence: CASSSGTVGNTIYF.

This clone turned up a few times. This chain uses TRBV19 with TRBJ1-6; D gene ambiguous. The V end was cut by 3 bases, the J end by 4 bases, with 7 bases between. The CDR3 length is 14 residues. Germline V lookup: CDR1 LNHDA, CDR2 SQIVND (reference sequence). The CDR3 nucleotides read TGTGCCAGTAGTATGTCGGCTTATAATTCACCCCTCCACTTT. This sequence encodes CASSMSAYNSPLHF.